These 24 T cell receptor beta chains share one sample of origin, sequenced in a study of blood T cell repertoires in COVID-19. Sequencing used immunoSEQ multiplex PCR; TCRdb keeps in-frame clones, though not all of them. The sample carries some 400,000 clones, approximately 90% recorded once. Sample: PBMCs or T cells enriched from blood (not recorded which). The receptors here all came from a woman aged 40 to 55 who had been exposed to COVID-19.

The chain couples TRBV6-5 to TRBJ1-5, with 7 bases that match TRBD1. This CDR3 region has 14 residues. V was pared by 7 bases and J by 5 bases, with 8 bases of the junction left unmatched. Germline CDR1 is MNHEY and CDR2 is SVGAGI. The CDR3 region is CASKVVRGHQPQHF. In nucleotides, the CDR3 is TGTGCCAGCAAGGTTGTAAGGGGGCATCAGCCCCAGCATTTT.

The chain combines TRBV21-1 with TRBJ1-1; the table's D call of TRBD1 was not tested on the DNA. TRBV21-1 is noted as a pseudogene. The CDR3 sequence is 14 residues long. CDR3 coding DNA: TGTGCCAGCAGCATATGGGGGCTGAGTGGTGAAGCTTTCTTT. Amino acids: CASSIWGLSGEAFF.

Turning to this clone: Other DNA sequences of this sample code for an identical CDR3. J is TRBJ1-2 and V is TRBV18, with 10 positions matching TRBD1. With 2 bases clipped from V and 0 bases from J, the junction kept 0 bases outside the gene matches. The CDR3 covers 15 residues. Germline V gives CDR1 KGHSH, CDR2 LQKENI. The CDR3 is CASSPGTGANYGYTF. CDR3 DNA sequence: TGTGCCAGCTCACCAGGGACAGGGGCTAACTATGGCTACACCTTC.

The V call is TRBV30, the J call TRBJ2-4; D is possibly TRBD2 (6 bases). Germline loops: CDR1 GTSNPN, CDR2 SVGIG (reference sequence). The V and J ends lost 5 bases and 6 bases respectively, with 11 bases between them. The CDR3 is 12 amino acids. The DNA of the CDR3 is TGTGCCTGGGGAGGGCCGGGAAACATTCAGTACTTC. Translated: CAWGGPGNIQYF.

The chain is built from TRBV2 and TRBJ1-1; the D gene is possibly TRBD1 (5 bases). Trimming left V 8 bases short and J 6 bases short, with 13 bases between. Per the germline V gene, CDR1 is SNHLY and CDR2 is FYNNEI. CDR3 length: 12 amino acids. Here the CDR3 DNA reads TGTGCCAGCGGCCTCGGGGGGGCTGAAGCTTTCTTT. As protein: CASGLGGAEAFF.

The rearrangement joins TRBV5-5 to TRBJ2-7; TRBD2 matches 11 bases. After removal of 4 bases from V and 3 bases from J, the junction contained 3 bases not matched to a gene. CDR3 length: 14 residues. Germline values: CDR1 SGHKS, CDR2 YYEKEE (reference sequence). The CDR3 nucleotides read TGTGCCAGCAGCCTAGCGGGGGGCCACTACGAGCAGTACTTC. Its protein is CASSLAGGHYEQYF.

The CDR3: CASSPSSGTARVPQHF. The CDR3 DNA reads TGTGCCAGCAGCCCCTCGTCCGGGACAGCTCGGGTGCCCCAGCATTTT. The chain couples TRBV3-1 (or the pseudogene TRBV3-2) to TRBJ1-5; 7 nucleotides line up with TRBD1. CDR1 LGHDT and CDR2 YNNKEL come from the germline V gene (reference sequence). V lost 4 bases and J lost 9; bases outside the gene matches: 15. The CDR3 runs to 16 residues.

The rearrangement links TRBV2 to TRBJ1-2; 9 nucleotides match TRBD1. V gave up 6 bases and J gave up 4 bases; unmatched junction bases: 3. This CDR3 is 13 amino acids long. The germline V gene has CDR1 SNHLY and CDR2 FYNNEI. As DNA, the CDR3 is TGTGCCAGCAGCTGGACAGGGGCCTATGGCTACACCTTC. Its translation: CASSWTGAYGYTF.

The chain links TRBV30 to TRBJ2-7; D is unresolved. From germline, CDR1 is GTSNPN and CDR2 SVGIG (reference sequence). The CDR3 runs to 15 residues. The ends were cut back, 1 base at V and 0 bases at J, with 13 bases in the middle. CDR3 sequence: CAWSALVGLSYEQYF. For the CDR3, the DNA is TGTGCCTGGAGTGCCTTGGTTGGGCTCTCCTACGAGCAGTACTTC. Full variable domain (missing parts from reference TRBV30 and TRBJ2-7): SQTIHQWPATLVQPVGSPLSLECTVEGTSNPNLYWYRQAAGRGLQLLFYSVGIGQISSEVPQNLSASRPQDRQFILSSKKLLLSDSGFYLCAWSALVGLSYEQYFGPGTRLTVT.

V gene TRBV19 combines with J gene TRBJ2-7, with 11 bases aligning to TRBD1. The CDR3 covers 15 residues. Germline CDR1 reads LNHDA; CDR2 reads SQIVND (reference sequence). Losses at the gene ends were 6 bases for V and 3 bases for J; bases not matched to a gene: 7. The CDR3 bases are TGTGCCAGTAGACTCGTCGGGACAGGGGGCTACGAGCAGTACTTC. Translating it yields CASRLVGTGGYEQYF.

This chain links TRBV3-1 (or the pseudogene TRBV3-2) with TRBJ2-1; D possibly corresponds to TRBD2 (6 bases). In germline, CDR1 is LGHDT, CDR2 YNNKEL (reference sequence). V was clipped by 0 bases and J by 10 bases, with 13 bases between them. There are 14 residues in the CDR3. The CDR3 region is CASSQDSGGAEQFF. In DNA form, the CDR3 reads TGTGCCAGCAGCCAAGATAGTGGCGGGGCAGAGCAGTTCTTC.

The V and J genes are TRBV21-1 and TRBJ1-1; the table's D call, TRBD1, has no DNA check behind it. TRBV21-1 is a recognized pseudogene. This CDR3 has 17 amino acids. The CDR3 protein is CASSNMTGEMGNTEAFF. Written as DNA, the CDR3 is TGTGCCAGCAGCAACATGACAGGGGAGATGGGGAACACTGAAGCTTTCTTT.

The CDR3 sequence is CASSQDRSGRVTDTQYF. The CDR3 bases are TGCGCCAGCAGCCAAGATCGGAGCGGGAGAGTCACAGATACGCAGTATTTT. The genes are TRBV4-3 and TRBJ2-3, with 8 bases aligning to TRBD2. V was clipped by 0 bases and J by 2 bases; unmatched bases: 7. Germline V gives CDR1 LGHNA, CDR2 YSLEER. The CDR3 has 17 amino acids.

The chain uses TRBV9 and TRBJ2-5; 10 nucleotides align to TRBD2. The V gene's germline CDR1 is SGDLS and CDR2 YYNGEE. The CDR3 is made up of 17 amino acids. V shed 3 bases and J 3 bases; nucleotides not matched to a gene: 11. The DNA for the CDR3 is TGTGCCAGCAGCGCGACTCACCTAGCGGGGGTAAAAGAGACCCAGTACTTC. It codes for CASSATHLAGVKETQYF. The full variable domain, completed using reference TRBV9 and TRBJ2-5, is DSGVTQTPKHLITATGQRVTLRCSPRSGDLSVYWYQQSLDQGLQFLIQYYNGEERAKGNILERFSAQQFPDLHSELNLSSLELGDSALYFCASSATHLAGVKETQYFGPGTRLLVL.

The chain recombines TRBV12-3 or TRBV12-4 with TRBJ1-2; TRBD1 agrees at 7 bases. This CDR3 has 12 amino acids. After removal of 3 bases from V and 5 bases from J, the junction contained 0 bases not matched to a gene. For the CDR3, the DNA is TGTGCCAGCAGTTTGGGACAGTATGGCTACACCTTC. Amino acid sequence: CASSLGQYGYTF.

The V call is TRBV21-1, the J call TRBJ2-7; no DNA check was done on the table's D call, TRBD1. TRBV21-1 is classified as a pseudogene. CDR3 size: 14 residues. The CDR3 DNA is TGTGCCAGCAGCCGGGACAGGGTGAGGTACGAGCAGTACTTC. It translates to CASSRDRVRYEQYF.

This clone was seen a handful of times. The J gene is TRBJ2-7, the V gene TRBV6-5, with a weak D call TRBD1 (6 bases). CDR1 and CDR2 from the germline V gene are MNHEY and SVGAGI. V shed 2 bases and J shed 4 bases, with 12 bases lying between them. The CDR3 runs to 14 residues. CDR3 DNA: TGTGCCAGCAGTTACGGGGGTAGGGGGTACGAGCAGTACTTC. Its translation is CASSYGGRGYEQYF.

This chain links TRBV30 with TRBJ1-1, with D possibly matching TRBD1 (5 bases). Germline lookup yields CDR1 GTSNPN and CDR2 SVGIG (reference sequence). V lost 2 bases to trimming and J lost 4 bases, with 14 bases between them. The CDR3 totals 14 residues. The CDR3 DNA reads as TGTGCCTGGAGTTGGGGTGGGGGGAGCACTGAAGCTTTCTTT. Residues: CAWSWGGGSTEAFF.

J is TRBJ2-1 and V is TRBV2; TRBD2 matches at 7 bases. The germline gives CDR1 SNHLY, CDR2 FYNNEI. The junction had 11 bases not matched to a gene; V was cut back by 5 bases and J by 7 bases. The CDR3 is 15 residues long. CDR3 loop: CASSLHRGSGNEQFF. CDR3 DNA sequence: TGTGCCAGCAGTCTCCACCGCGGGAGTGGGAATGAGCAGTTCTTC. Using reference TRBV2 and TRBJ2-1 for the parts outside the CDR3, the full variable domain is EPEVTQTPSHQVTQMGQEVILRCVPISNHLYFYWYRQILGQKVEFLVSFYNNEISEKSEIFDDQFSVERPDGSNFTLKIRSTKLEDSAMYFCASSLHRGSGNEQFFGPGTRLTVL.

The chain employs TRBV12-3 or TRBV12-4 and TRBJ2-1; no reliable D call. This CDR3 is built from 13 residues. With 2 bases removed from V and 4 bases from J, the gap between germline ends came to 6 bases. CDR3 in amino acids: CASSLSGYNEQFF. The CDR3 nucleotides are TGTGCCAGCAGTTTATCAGGTTACAATGAGCAGTTCTTC.

V usage is TRBV19 and J usage is TRBJ1-1; 12 bases fit TRBD1. J gave up 4 bases and V 7 bases, and 7 bases lay outside the gene matches. CDR3 length equals 15 residues. From germline, CDR1 is LNHDA and CDR2 SQIVND (reference sequence). CDR3 loop: CASIGTGGATTEAFF. CDR3 coding DNA: TGTGCCAGTATAGGGACAGGGGGCGCAACCACTGAAGCTTTCTTT.

The rearrangement links TRBV5-1 to TRBJ2-3; D may be TRBD2 (6 bases). The CDR3 totals 15 residues. Per germline, CDR1 SGHRS and CDR2 YFSETQ. V was pared by 0 bases and J by 0 bases, with 8 bases between. CDR3 protein: CASSLALASTDTQYF. The DNA of the CDR3 is TGCGCCAGCAGCTTGGCTCTAGCGAGCACAGATACGCAGTATTTT.

The chain couples TRBV6-5 to TRBJ1-5, with D possibly TRBD1 on 5 matching bases. This CDR3 spans 15 amino acids. CDR1 and CDR2 (germline): MNHEY, SVGAGI. Trimming took off 0 bases at V and 0 bases at J, with 6 bases between the two ends. DNA for the CDR3: TGTGCCAGCAGTTACTCCAGGGATAGCAATCAGCCCCAGCATTTT. This gives the protein CASSYSRDSNQPQHF.

This chain links TRBV7-3 with TRBJ2-2; D unclear. V lost 0 bases, J lost 1 base, and 9 bases lay in between. This CDR3 is 16 amino acids long. Germline CDR1 is SGHTA and CDR2 is FQGTGA. The CDR3 DNA reads TGTGCCAGCAGCTTAACGCCGAACGGGAACACCGGGGAGCTGTTTTTT. It codes for CASSLTPNGNTGELFF.